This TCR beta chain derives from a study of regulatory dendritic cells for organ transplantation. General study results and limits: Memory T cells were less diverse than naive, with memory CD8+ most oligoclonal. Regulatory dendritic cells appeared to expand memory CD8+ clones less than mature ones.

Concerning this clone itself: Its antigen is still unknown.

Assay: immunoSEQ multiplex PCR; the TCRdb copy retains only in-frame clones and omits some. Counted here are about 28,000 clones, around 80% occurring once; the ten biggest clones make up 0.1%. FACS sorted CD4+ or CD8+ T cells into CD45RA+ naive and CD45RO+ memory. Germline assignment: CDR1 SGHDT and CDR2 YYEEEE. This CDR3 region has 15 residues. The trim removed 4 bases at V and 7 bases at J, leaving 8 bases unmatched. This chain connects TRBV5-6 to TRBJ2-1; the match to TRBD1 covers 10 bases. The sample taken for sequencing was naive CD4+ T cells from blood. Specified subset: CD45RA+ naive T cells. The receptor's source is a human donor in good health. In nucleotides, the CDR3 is TGTGCCAGCAGCCGAAGGACAGGGGGGGGTAATGAGCAGTTCTTC. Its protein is CASSRRTGGGNEQFF.